The present entry profiles one TCR beta chain with its context. Antigen specificity is unknown. V was cut by 9 bases and J by 2 bases, with 13 bases left in between. CDR1 is LNHNV, CDR2 YYDKDF, per germline (reference sequence). CDR3 size: 13 residues. TCRdb processed the reads anew with MiXCR; each CDR3 protein has one entry. Seen here are more than 50,000 distinct CDR3 sequences, 33% observed once, and the top ten hold around 70%. This record comes from a study of T cell repertoires in cytomegalovirus infection. Study-wide context: Matching HLA type and CMV infection were both indicated by public TCR beta signatures.

General study findings and limits: Frequencies of public TCR beta families were cumulated, and this identified carriers of CMV plus the relevant HLA. Ex vivo responses were dominated by HLA-C-restricted CMV-specific TCR beta clonotypes.

Specimen: PBMCs, sequenced either directly or after in vitro stimulation (not recorded which). The clonotype comes from a human donor in good health (CMV status not recorded). Some clones in this sample may be carry-over from other donors' samples. The chain recombines TRBV15 with TRBJ1-2; D is unresolved. The CDR3 DNA sequence: TGTGCCACTACGGACGGACTGAACTATGGCTACACCTTC. It specifies CATTDGLNYGYTF.